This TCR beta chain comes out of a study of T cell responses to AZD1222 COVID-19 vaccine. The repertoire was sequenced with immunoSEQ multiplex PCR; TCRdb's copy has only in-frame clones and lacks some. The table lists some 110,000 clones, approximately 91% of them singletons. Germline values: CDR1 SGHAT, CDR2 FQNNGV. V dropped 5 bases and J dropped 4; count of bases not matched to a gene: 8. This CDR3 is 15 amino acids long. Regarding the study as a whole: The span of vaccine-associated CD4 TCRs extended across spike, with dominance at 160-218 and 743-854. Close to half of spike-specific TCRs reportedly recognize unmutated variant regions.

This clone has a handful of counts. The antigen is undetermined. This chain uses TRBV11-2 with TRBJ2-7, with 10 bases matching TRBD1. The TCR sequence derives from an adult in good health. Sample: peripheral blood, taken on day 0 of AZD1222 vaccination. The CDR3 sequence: CASSAPGQGNYEQYF. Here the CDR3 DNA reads TGTGCCAGCAGCGCTCCGGGACAGGGGAATTACGAGCAGTACTTC.